Following are 3 T cell receptor beta chains from one sample sequenced in a study of shared clonotypes between healthy human individuals. Some clones are missing from TCRdb's copy, which holds only in-frame ones; the method was immunoSEQ multiplex PCR. The sample gives about a million clones, 77% of which show up once; more than 0.85% is in the top ten. The sequenced material came from memory CD4+ T cells from PBMCs. Regarding subset: CD45RA-negative fraction. The receptors come from a man aged 18 to 29 in good health. Some clones in this sample may be carry-over from other donors' samples.

The rearrangement joins TRBV28 to TRBJ1-2; no firm D call. The germline V gene has CDR1 MDHEN and CDR2 SYDVKM. Trimming removed 5 bases from V and 5 bases from J, with 9 bases in between. The CDR3 has 12 amino acids. CDR3 in DNA: TGTGCCAGCAGTCCCTTCAAATATGGCTACACCTTC. Translation: CASSPFKYGYTF.

This rearrangement joins TRBV25-1 to TRBJ2-1; the match to TRBD2 covers 9 bases. Trimming removed 1 base from V and 9 bases from J; junction bases left unmatched: 10. Germline V gene sequence: CDR1 MGHDK, CDR2 SYGVNS. The CDR3 runs to 16 residues. The CDR3 loop is CASSESGGRAFGEQFF. DNA of the CDR3: TGTGCCAGCAGTGAATCGGGCGGGAGGGCCTTCGGTGAGCAGTTCTTC.

The gene calls are TRBV9 and TRBJ2-3; no clear D. The CDR3 totals 15 residues. Per germline, CDR1 SGDLS and CDR2 YYNGEE. Deletions cut 0 bases from V and 6 bases from J, with 14 bases between. As DNA, the CDR3 is TGTGCCAGCAGCGTAGCTCAAGCCCACACGGATACGCAGTATTTT. Its translation: CASSVAQAHTDTQYF.